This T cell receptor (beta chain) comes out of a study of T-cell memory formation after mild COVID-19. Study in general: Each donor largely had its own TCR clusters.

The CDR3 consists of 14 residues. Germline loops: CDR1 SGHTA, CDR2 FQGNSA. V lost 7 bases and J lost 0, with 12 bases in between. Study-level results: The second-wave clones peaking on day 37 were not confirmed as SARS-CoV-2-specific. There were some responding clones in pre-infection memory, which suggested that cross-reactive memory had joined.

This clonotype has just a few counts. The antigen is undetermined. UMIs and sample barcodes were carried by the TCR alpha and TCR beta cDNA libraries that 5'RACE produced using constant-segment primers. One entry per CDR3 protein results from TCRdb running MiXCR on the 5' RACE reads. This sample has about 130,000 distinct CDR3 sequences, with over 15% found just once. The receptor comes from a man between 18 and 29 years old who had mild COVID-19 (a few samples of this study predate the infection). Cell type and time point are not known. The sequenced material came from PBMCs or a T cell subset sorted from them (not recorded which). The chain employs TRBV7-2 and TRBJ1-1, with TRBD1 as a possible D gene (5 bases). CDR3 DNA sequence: TGTGCCAGCACCAAACAGGCGATGAACACTGAAGCTTTCTTT. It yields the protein CASTKQAMNTEAFF. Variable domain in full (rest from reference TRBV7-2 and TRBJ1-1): GAGVSQSPSNKVTEKGKDVELRCDPISGHTALYWYRQSLGQGLEFLIYFQGNSAPDKSGLPSDRFSAERTGGSVSTLTIQRTQQEDSAVYLCASTKQAMNTEAFFGQGTRLTVV.